The T cell receptor (beta chain) under discussion was sequenced for a study of shared clonotypes between healthy human individuals. Study-level information: Those who served as donors were a couple of women and a few men between the ages of 18 and 49.

This clone appeared a few times. Its antigen is unidentified. Findings and limits, study-wide: Represented genetic and exposure-history diversity was restricted by having few donors. Tissues were not sampled, only blood, and their repertoires likely differ.

Profiled with immunoSEQ multiplex PCR; TCRdb holds only in-frame clones, not every one. This table has about 470,000 clones, about four fifths appearing once. None of the donors, who were healthy HIV-negative adults, had recently had acute infections or vaccinations. The CDR3 consists of 16 residues. V dropped 4 bases and J dropped 5; count of bases not matched to a gene: 10. Germline loops: CDR1 SGHRS, CDR2 YFSETQ. The clonotype was recovered from a woman between 40 and 50 years old in good health. Some clones in this sample may be carry-over from other donors' samples. The chain joins TRBV5-1 to TRBJ1-1; 11 nucleotides line up with TRBD1. The sequenced material came from PBMCs. The CDR3 reads CASSPDRGRGLTEAFF. The CDR3 region has the DNA TGCGCCAGCAGCCCGGACAGGGGGCGAGGTTTGACTGAAGCTTTCTTT.